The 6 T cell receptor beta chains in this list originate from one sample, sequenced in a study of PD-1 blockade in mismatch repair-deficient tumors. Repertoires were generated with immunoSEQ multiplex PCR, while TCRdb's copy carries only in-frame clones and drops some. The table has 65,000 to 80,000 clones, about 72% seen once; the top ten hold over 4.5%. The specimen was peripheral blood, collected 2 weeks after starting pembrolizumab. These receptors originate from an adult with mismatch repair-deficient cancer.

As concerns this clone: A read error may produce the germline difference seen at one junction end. This CDR3 reads CASSLLGGTGYDF. The CDR3 coding sequence is TGTGCCAGCAGCCTCTTAGGTGGGACAGGGTATGACTTC. J is TRBJ2-5 and V is TRBV14; TRBD1 matches 9 bases. The CDR3 spans 13 residues. Germline CDR1 reads SGHDN; CDR2 reads FVKESK.

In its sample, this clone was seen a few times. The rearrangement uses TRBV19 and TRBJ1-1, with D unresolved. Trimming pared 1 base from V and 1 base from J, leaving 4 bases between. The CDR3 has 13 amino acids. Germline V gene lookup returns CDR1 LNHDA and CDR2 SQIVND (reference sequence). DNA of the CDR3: TGTGCCAGTAGTATAGGGGAGAACACTGAAGCTTTCTTT. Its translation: CASSIGENTEAFF.

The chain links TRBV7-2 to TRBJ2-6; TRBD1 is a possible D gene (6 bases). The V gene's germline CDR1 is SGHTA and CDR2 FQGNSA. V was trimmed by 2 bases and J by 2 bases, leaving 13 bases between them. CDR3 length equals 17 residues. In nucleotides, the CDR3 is TGTGCCAGCAGCTTATGGGGGCAGGGGACTGGGGCCAACGTCCTGACTTTC. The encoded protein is CASSLWGQGTGANVLTF.

The CDR3 coding sequence is TGTGCCAGCAGTTATAACATGAACACTGAAGCTTTCTTT. Translating gives CASSYNMNTEAFF. V and J are TRBV7-3 and TRBJ1-1; D gene uncertain. The CDR3 totals 13 residues. Per germline, CDR1 SGHTA and CDR2 FQGTGA. V gave up 6 bases and J gave up 0 bases, with 8 bases separating them. The full variable domain, with the rest looked up from reference TRBV7-3 and TRBJ1-1, is GAGVSQTPSNKVTEKGKYVELRCDPISGHTALYWYRQSLGQGPEFLIYFQGTGAADDSGLPNDRFFAVRPEGSVSTLKIQRTERGDSAVYLCASSYNMNTEAFFGQGTRLTVV.

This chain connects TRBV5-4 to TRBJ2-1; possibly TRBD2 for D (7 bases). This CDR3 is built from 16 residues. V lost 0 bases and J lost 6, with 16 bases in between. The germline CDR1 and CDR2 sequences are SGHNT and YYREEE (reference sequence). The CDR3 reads CASSLEGGDGSNEQFF. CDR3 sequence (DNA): TGTGCCAGCAGCTTGGAGGGGGGGGACGGTAGCAATGAGCAGTTCTTC.

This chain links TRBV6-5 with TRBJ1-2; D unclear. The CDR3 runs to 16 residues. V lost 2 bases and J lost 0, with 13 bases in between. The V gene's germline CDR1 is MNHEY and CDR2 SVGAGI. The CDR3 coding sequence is TGTGCCAGCAGTTACGGGAAGGGTGGCGCTAACTATGGCTACACCTTC. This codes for CASSYGKGGANYGYTF.